These 2 T cell receptor beta chains were sequenced from one sample in a study of technical replicates of blood from a few donors (dated by TCRdb to the late 2010s). The method behind the library was the immunoSEQ multiplex PCR assay. TCRdb stores this immuneACCESS table with in-frame sequences only. Part of the clones is absent; in the studies checked, under half of the shortfall reflects unresolved V genes, and no reason is known for the rest. The sample yields about 70,000 clones; approximately 97% were counted once. The top ten constitute roughly 0.19% of the sample. Source material: T cells isolated from PBMCs. All receptors derive from a human donor in good health.

The V and J genes are TRBV9 and TRBJ2-7; 13 bases map to TRBD2. The CDR3 has 15 amino acids. After removal of 0 bases from V and 3 bases from J, the junction contained 0 bases not matched to a gene. Germline assignment: CDR1 SGDLS and CDR2 YYNGEE. CDR3 residues: CASSVGTSGGYEQYF. As DNA, the CDR3 is TGTGCCAGCAGCGTAGGGACTAGCGGGGGCTACGAGCAGTACTTC.

V usage is TRBV7-2 and J usage is TRBJ1-2; D not certain. This CDR3 spans 14 amino acids. V lost 9 bases and J 0 bases, leaving 14 bases between the germline ends. Germline V gene lookup returns CDR1 SGHTA and CDR2 FQGNSA. This CDR3 is CARRSTDSNYGYTF. The CDR3 nucleotides are TGTGCCAGAAGATCTACTGATTCTAACTATGGCTACACCTTC.